A single sample is the source of the 32 T cell receptor beta chains below, sequenced in a study of T cells in Graves' hyperthyroidism and ophthalmopathy. Amplified TCR beta CDR3 regions derived from RNA transcripts. First-round RT-PCR with HTBI primers amplified the TCR CDR3 region. TCRdb reanalysed the multiplex PCR reads using MiXCR and keeps one entry per CDR3 protein. The repertoire includes some 600,000 distinct CDR3 sequences, approximately 14% of them detected once, and 4.5% to 6% sits in the top ten. The specimen was blood. The receptors shown here come from a woman in her twenties or thirties with Graves' hyperthyroidism that later progressed to Graves' ophthalmopathy.

This clonotype was counted ten times or more. This rearrangement joins TRBV11-2 to TRBJ2-3, with D maybe TRBD2 (7 bases). Germline V CDR1 and CDR2: SGHAT, FQNNGV. This CDR3 region has 17 residues. The V gene lost 5 bases and the J gene lost 0 bases, with 18 bases spanning the gap. The CDR3 DNA sequence: TGTGCCAGCAGCCAGCGCCCGGGGGGCGGGAGCACAGATACGCAGTATTTT. It is translated as CASSQRPGGGSTDTQYF.

This clonotype was seen at least ten times. This chain uses TRBV10-3 with TRBJ2-3, with 10 bases fitting TRBD2. The germline CDR1 and CDR2 sequences are ENHRY and SYGVKD. This CDR3 is built from 16 residues. The ends lost 7 bases at V and 2 bases at J; junction bases unmatched: 9. The CDR3 DNA reads TGTGCCATCAATCCTAGCGGGAGAGCCGACACAGATACGCAGTATTTT. Translating gives CAINPSGRADTDTQYF.

The chain carries TRBV18 and TRBJ2-7; D unresolved. Germline V CDR1 and CDR2: KGHSH, LQKENI. The CDR3 runs 15 residues. V lost 2 bases, J lost 0 bases, and 11 bases lay in between. CDR3 loop: CASSPVTGSSYEQYF. CDR3 nucleotide sequence: TGTGCCAGCTCACCAGTAACGGGTAGCTCCTACGAGCAGTACTTC.

In this sample, this clonotype turned up a few times. The CDR3 here is CASSEFVQAQTGELFF. Here the CDR3 DNA reads TGTGCCAGCAGTGAATTCGTGCAGGCCCAAACCGGGGAGCTGTTTTTT. The chain combines TRBV6-1 with TRBJ2-2, with D hard to call. CDR3 length: 16 amino acids. Germline V gene sequence: CDR1 MNHNS, CDR2 SASEGT. Trimming left V 2 bases short and J 5 bases short, with 15 bases between.

This clonotype was recorded at least ten times. This rearrangement joins TRBV20-1 to TRBJ1-1, with no clear D. With 0 bases removed from V and 4 bases from J, the gap between germline ends came to 6 bases. The CDR3 is made up of 12 amino acids. From germline, CDR1 is DFQATT and CDR2 SNEGSKA (reference sequence). The CDR3, as DNA: TGCAGTGCTAGAGATAGGCTCACTGAAGCTTTCTTT. Protein sequence: CSARDRLTEAFF.

The chain employs TRBV28 and TRBJ2-7, with a tentative D call TRBD2 (6 bases). V shed 7 bases and J shed 3 bases, with 19 bases lying between them. There are 15 residues in the CDR3. CDR1 is MDHEN, CDR2 SYDVKM, per germline. CDR3: CASKHQRVKGYEQYF. The CDR3 nucleotides are TGTGCCAGCAAACATCAGCGGGTGAAAGGCTACGAGCAGTACTTC. The entire variable domain, with the rest obtained from reference TRBV28 and TRBJ2-7, is as follows: DVKVTQSSRYLVKRTGEKVFLECVQDMDHENMFWYRQDPGLGLRLIYFSYDVKMKEKGDIPEGYSVSREKKERFSLILESASTNQTSMYLCASKHQRVKGYEQYFGPGTRLTVT.

This clonotype was detected ten times or more. The genes are TRBV6-6 and TRBJ2-1, with D perhaps TRBD2 (5 bases). The CDR3 has 19 amino acids. Trimming left V 1 base short and J 0 bases short, with 19 bases between. Germline V gene sequence: CDR1 MNHNY, CDR2 SVGAGI (reference sequence). The CDR3, as DNA: TGTGCCAGCAGTTACTACCAGAGGGTAGCGAAGCTCTCCTACAATGAGCAGTTCTTC. This gives the protein CASSYYQRVAKLSYNEQFF.

The genes are TRBV30 and TRBJ2-7; TRBD1 matches at 8 bases. This CDR3 spans 13 amino acids. Trimming at V came to 7 bases and at J to 3 bases, leaving 8 bases not matched to a gene. In germline, CDR1 is GTSNPN, CDR2 SVGIG (reference sequence). The CDR3 DNA follows: TGTGCCTTCGTGACAGGGGAGGACTACGAGCAGTACTTC. Translation: CAFVTGEDYEQYF.

The CDR3 spells CATSDGGNEQFF. Here the CDR3 DNA reads TGTGCCACCAGCGATGGAGGCAATGAGCAGTTCTTC. The chain has TRBV15 and TRBJ2-1, with D maybe TRBD2 (5 bases). The CDR3 covers 12 residues. Germline V gene sequence: CDR1 LNHNV, CDR2 YYDKDF (reference sequence). Trimming stripped 5 bases from V and 6 bases from J, with 8 bases between.

V is TRBV7-9 and J is TRBJ2-1; the match to TRBD2 covers 8 bases. Germline V CDR1 and CDR2: SEHNR, FQNEAQ (reference sequence). The V segment lost 0 bases and the J segment 3 bases; nucleotides outside the gene matches: 7. CDR3 length: 17 amino acids. CDR3 nucleotides: TGTGCCAGCAGCTTAGCTCATAGCGGGATGATCTACAATGAGCAGTTCTTC. Translated: CASSLAHSGMIYNEQFF. Based on the CDR3 plus reference TRBV7-9 and TRBJ2-1, the full variable domain is DTGVSQNPRHKITKRGQNVTFRCDPISEHNRLYWYRQTLGQGPEFLTYFQNEAQLEKSRLLSDRFSAERPKGSFSTLEIQRTEQGDSAMYLCASSLAHSGMIYNEQFFGPGTRLTVL.

Only a few counts were recorded for this clonotype. A much bigger clone sits one base away, suggesting this may be a read error. The chain employs TRBV2 and TRBJ2-1; D gene uncertain. CDR1 is SNHLY, CDR2 FYNNEI, per germline. This CDR3 spans 13 amino acids. The CDR3 nucleotides are TGTGCCAGCAGTGATTCTCCTTACAATGGGCAGTTCTTC. Its translation: CASSDSPYNGQFF.

The rearrangement uses TRBV7-2 and TRBJ2-3; D assignment may be TRBD1 or TRBD2 (5 bases each). This CDR3 comprises 13 residues. V lost 7 bases and J 3 bases, leaving 11 bases between the germline ends. CDR1 is SGHTA and CDR2 is FQGNSA in the germline V gene. Here the CDR3 DNA reads TGTGCCAGCAAGACGGGGCCAACAGATACGCAGTATTTT. Encoded protein: CASKTGPTDTQYF.

This clonotype was picked up one time. The chain uses TRBV6-1 and TRBJ1-1, with no clear D. CDR3 length: 14 amino acids. CDR1 and CDR2 from the germline V gene are MNHNS and SASEGT. Trimming stripped 6 bases from V and 1 base from J, with 12 bases between. The CDR3 is CASRKEVGNTEAFF. CDR3 in DNA: TGTGCCAGCAGAAAAGAAGTGGGGAACACTGAAGCTTTCTTT.

This clonotype was seen only a few times. The CDR3 region is CSARATGRGEQYF. The CDR3 DNA follows: TGCAGTGCTAGAGCTACAGGGAGAGGGGAGCAGTACTTC. The V call is TRBV20-1, the J call TRBJ2-7, with TRBD1 as a possible D gene (6 bases). V lost 1 base, J lost 7 bases, and 14 bases lay in between. The CDR3 runs 13 residues. Per the germline V gene, CDR1 is DFQATT and CDR2 is SNEGSKA (reference sequence).

Many counts were recorded for this clonotype. J is TRBJ2-1 and V is TRBV11-3; D is perhaps TRBD1 (6 bases). Trimming removed 6 bases at V and 0 bases at J, with 9 bases between. The CDR3 is 14 residues long. In germline, CDR1 is SGHNT, CDR2 YENEEA. The CDR3 nucleotides read TGTGCCAGCAGTCTGGACAGCTCCTACAATGAGCAGTTCTTC. Encoded protein: CASSLDSSYNEQFF.

This clonotype came up many times. The CDR3 DNA sequence: TGTGCCAGCACCCGACTAGCGACTCACAATGAGCAGTTCTTC. Its protein product is CASTRLATHNEQFF. The chain uses TRBV6-1 and TRBJ2-1; 8 nucleotides agree with TRBD2. The CDR3 is 14 residues long. Germline loops: CDR1 MNHNS, CDR2 SASEGT. Trimming removed 7 bases from V and 5 bases from J; junction bases left unmatched: 7.

There are many counts of this clonotype. The chain uses TRBV18 and TRBJ2-2; no clear D. Per germline, CDR1 KGHSH and CDR2 LQKENI. V gave up 1 base and J gave up 0 bases, with 9 bases separating them. This CDR3 spans 16 amino acids. The CDR3 loop reads CASSPQGVANTGELFF. In DNA, the CDR3 is TGTGCCAGCTCACCACAGGGTGTAGCGAACACCGGGGAGCTGTTTTTT.

The V and J genes are TRBV29-1 and TRBJ2-4, with D perhaps matching TRBD2 (5 bases). This CDR3 contains 14 residues. Germline V gene sequence: CDR1 SQVTM, CDR2 ANQGSEA. The V and J ends lost 4 bases and 0 bases respectively, with 10 bases between them. The CDR3 spells CSVVGGLAKNIQYF. CDR3 DNA: TGCAGCGTTGTCGGAGGACTAGCCAAAAACATTCAGTACTTC.

Regarding this clonotype: Because it lacks the conserved phenylalanine or tryptophan at the end, this CDR3 is likely a read error. No DNA is shown, since the ends of the CDR3 on it are uncertain; the CDR3 is the one TCRdb lists. This CDR3 reads CASSLQGPTDTQYS. This chain links TRBV3-2 with TRBJ2-3; no DNA check was done on the table's D call, TRBD1. TRBV3-2 is described as a pseudogene. 14 amino acids form the CDR3, both terminal residues included.

This clonotype was recorded at least ten times. The chain combines TRBV6-2 or TRBV6-3 with TRBJ2-7, with D possibly matching TRBD2 (6 bases). The ends were cut back, 6 bases at V and 6 bases at J, with 21 bases in the middle. From germline, CDR1 is MNHEY and CDR2 SVGEGT. The CDR3 totals 15 residues. The CDR3 nucleotides are TGTGCCAGCAGCTCACCGGACTACAGACGAGTCGAGCAGTACTTC. Protein sequence: CASSSPDYRRVEQYF.

This clonotype has only a few counts. The chain has TRBV27 and TRBJ1-1; D uncertain. Trimming stripped 7 bases from V and 6 bases from J, with 15 bases between. This CDR3 is 13 amino acids long. Germline CDR1 reads MNHEY; CDR2 reads SMNVEV (reference sequence). CDR3 in DNA: TGTGCCAGCACTGGCGGAGACCCCGCTGAAGCTTTCTTT. Amino acid sequence: CASTGGDPAEAFF.

This clonotype was counted many times. This chain uses TRBV19 with TRBJ1-5; 8 positions match TRBD1. CDR1 and CDR2 from the germline V gene are LNHDA and SQIVND (reference sequence). J gave up 1 base and V 4 bases, and 6 bases lay outside the gene matches. This CDR3 contains 16 residues. CDR3 residues: CASSSGQGTSNQPQHF. In DNA, the CDR3 is TGTGCCAGTAGTAGCGGACAGGGTACGAGCAATCAGCCCCAGCATTTT. Based on the CDR3 plus reference TRBV19 and TRBJ1-5, the full variable domain is DGGITQSPKYLFRKEGQNVTLSCEQNLNHDAMYWYRQDPGQGLRLIYYSQIVNDFQKGDIAEGYSVSREKKESFPLTVTSAQKNPTAFYLCASSSGQGTSNQPQHFGDGTRLSIL.

The chain combines TRBV18 with TRBJ2-1, with D possibly matching TRBD1 (5 bases). This CDR3 contains 13 residues. The germline CDR1 and CDR2 sequences are KGHSH and LQKENI. V shed 4 bases and J shed 10 bases, with 14 bases lying between them. CDR3 sequence (DNA): TGTGCCAGCTCACAGGAAACAGGTCCCGAGCAGTTCTTC. It codes for CASSQETGPEQFF.

This clonotype was detected many times. This chain uses TRBV28 with TRBJ2-5; 11 nucleotides line up with TRBD2. J lost 4 bases, V lost 3 bases, and 7 bases had no gene match. This CDR3 has 16 residues. Germline V lookup: CDR1 MDHEN, CDR2 SYDVKM. The CDR3 DNA sequence: TGTGCCAGCAGTTTCCCTAGCGGGGGGAGGGGAGAGACCCAGTACTTC. Translated, it gives CASSFPSGGRGETQYF.

The rearrangement joins TRBV6-1 to TRBJ2-7; 7 bases match TRBD1. The CDR3 length is 16 residues. V lost 5 bases to trimming and J lost 4 bases; unmatched junction nucleotides: 14. CDR1 and CDR2 (germline): MNHNS, SASEGT. The chain's CDR3 is CASSYGRQGPAYEQYF. The CDR3, as DNA: TGTGCCAGCAGTTATGGTCGACAGGGACCTGCGTACGAGCAGTACTTC.

In its sample, this clonotype was seen many times. The chain carries TRBV29-1 and TRBJ1-2; the D gene is possibly TRBD1 (5 bases). The CDR3 consists of 13 residues. Germline loops: CDR1 SQVTM, CDR2 ANQGSEA. The ends were cut back, 5 bases at V and 6 bases at J, with 16 bases in the middle. CDR3 nucleotides: TGCAGCGTTCAATCCGGGGGGAGGGATGGCTACACCTTC. It yields the protein CSVQSGGRDGYTF.

In the case of this clonotype: A much larger clone lies one base from this, so it may be a read error. V usage is TRBV29-1 and J usage is TRBJ2-5; D uncertain. Germline V gene data show CDR1 as SQVTM and CDR2 as ANQGSEA. There are 12 residues in the CDR3. The CDR3 nucleotides read TGCAGCGTAAGGACGGGCCAAGAGACCCAGCACTTC. Translation gives CSVRTGQETQHF.

This clonotype has at least ten counts. The CDR3 nucleotides read TGTGCCAGCTCCACCCCCAGTCGGTTGGGACAGGGGGTTTCCTACGAGCAGTACTTC. Its translation is CASSTPSRLGQGVSYEQYF. This chain connects TRBV28 to TRBJ2-7; 11 nucleotides agree with TRBD1. CDR1 MDHEN and CDR2 SYDVKM come from the germline V gene. The J segment lost 1 base and the V segment lost 8 bases, leaving 19 bases of the junction unmatched. The CDR3 loop spans 19 amino acids.

To note about this clonotype: Germline and junction disagree at one end, which may indicate a read error. The chain recombines TRBV13 with TRBJ2-1, with D perhaps TRBD1 (6 bases). Germline loops: CDR1 PRHDT, CDR2 FYEKMQ (reference sequence). The CDR3 runs 12 residues. CDR3 protein: CGSRGTGNEQFF. CDR3 nucleotides: TGCGGCAGCCGAGGCACAGGGAATGAGCAGTTCTTC.

This clonotype has a handful of counts. The chain couples TRBV13 to TRBJ2-5; TRBD1 matches at 7 bases. There are 14 residues in the CDR3. Germline V CDR1 and CDR2: PRHDT, FYEKMQ (reference sequence). The V and J ends lost 8 bases and 2 bases, in that order; junction bases with no gene match: 8. The CDR3 DNA reads TGTGCCAGCGCGCAAATGACAGGGCAAGAGACCCAGTACTTC. This translates into CASAQMTGQETQYF.

The V call is TRBV19, the J call TRBJ1-2, with D perhaps TRBD1 (6 bases). Germline V gives CDR1 LNHDA, CDR2 SQIVND (reference sequence). The CDR3 runs to 14 residues. The V gene lost 0 bases and the J gene lost 4 bases, with 9 bases spanning the gap. The CDR3 loop is CASSIDWDTYGYTF. As DNA, the CDR3 is TGTGCCAGTAGTATAGATTGGGACACCTATGGCTACACCTTC.

There are a few counts of this clonotype. V gene TRBV6-1 combines with J gene TRBJ1-1, with D tentatively TRBD1 (6 bases). V lost 6 bases and J 4 bases, leaving 15 bases between the germline ends. Germline V CDR1 and CDR2: MNHNS, SASEGT. CDR3 length: 14 residues. The CDR3 loop is CASSQAGVGTEAFF. The CDR3 nucleotides read TGTGCCAGCAGCCAGGCAGGGGTGGGCACTGAAGCTTTCTTT.